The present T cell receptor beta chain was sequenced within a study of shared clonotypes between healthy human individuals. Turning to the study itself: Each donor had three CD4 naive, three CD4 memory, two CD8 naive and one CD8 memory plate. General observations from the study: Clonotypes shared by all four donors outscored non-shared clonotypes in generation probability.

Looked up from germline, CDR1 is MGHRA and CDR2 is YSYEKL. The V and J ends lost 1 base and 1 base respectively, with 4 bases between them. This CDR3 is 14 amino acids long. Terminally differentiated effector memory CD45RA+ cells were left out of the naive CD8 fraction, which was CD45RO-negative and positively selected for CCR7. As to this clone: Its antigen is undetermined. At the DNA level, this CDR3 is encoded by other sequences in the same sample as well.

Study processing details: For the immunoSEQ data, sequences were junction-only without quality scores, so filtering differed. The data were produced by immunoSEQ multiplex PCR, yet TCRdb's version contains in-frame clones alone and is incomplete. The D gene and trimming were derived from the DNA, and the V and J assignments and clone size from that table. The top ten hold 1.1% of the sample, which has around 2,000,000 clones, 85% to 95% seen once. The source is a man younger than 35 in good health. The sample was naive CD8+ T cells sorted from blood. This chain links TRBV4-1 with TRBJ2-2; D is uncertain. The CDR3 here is CASSQAQNTGELFF. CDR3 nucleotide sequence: TGCGCCAGCAGCCAAGCTCAGAACACCGGGGAGCTGTTTTTT.